A selection of T cell receptor beta chains follows, all from one sample in a study of cytomegalovirus exposure and HLA in healthy donors. Generated by immunoSEQ multiplex PCR, the TCRdb table keeps only in-frame clones and is missing some. The sample carries 100,000 to 150,000 clones, around 84% recorded once. Sequencing was carried out using PBMCs. These receptors were collected from a woman between 18 and 29 years old in good health and CMV-seropositive. Each CDR3 is given with its conserved first and last residue. A D gene is named only where the DNA matches it firmly. Clone size is given for some rows only: seen once, a few or many times, or a class if the clone is expanded.

TRBV27	-	TRBJ2-2	-	CASSLVYGELFF	TGTGCCAGCAGTTTAGTGTACGGGGAGCTGTTTTTT
TRBV5-1	-	TRBJ2-1	-	CASSAAAMGSVYEQFF	TGCGCCAGCAGCGCTGCGGCAATGGGTTCAGTCTATGAGCAGTTCTTC
TRBV7-9	TRBD1	TRBJ1-1	-	CASSLGQGYTEAFF	TGTGCCAGCAGCTTGGGACAGGGGTACACTGAAGCTTTCTTT
TRBV18	-	TRBJ1-5	-	CASSPGGDQPQHF	TGTGCCAGCTCTCCGGGGGGAGATCAGCCCCAGCATTTT
TRBV29-1	TRBD2	TRBJ2-7	-	CSVGKLAGAGEQYF	TGCAGCGTTGGTAAGCTAGCGGGGGCCGGGGAGCAGTACTTC
TRBV5-1	-	TRBJ2-3	-	CASSWGNSGSTDTQYF	TGCGCCAGCAGCTGGGGGAATAGCGGCAGCACAGATACGCAGTATTTT
TRBV19	TRBD1	TRBJ2-1	-	CASSIGQGKADEQFF	TGTGCCAGTAGTATTGGACAGGGTAAAGCCGATGAGCAGTTCTTC
TRBV19	TRBD1	TRBJ1-1	-	CASSHDRGKMNTEAFF	TGTGCCAGTAGTCATGACAGGGGTAAAATGAACACTGAAGCTTTCTTT
TRBV6-5	-	TRBJ2-3	-	CASSYPGGTDTQYF	TGTGCCAGCAGTTACCCAGGGGGCACAGATACGCAGTATTTT
TRBV7-9	-	TRBJ2-5	-	CASSLGEATQYF	TGTGCCAGCAGCTTAGGAGAGGCGACCCAGTACTTC
TRBV9	-	TRBJ1-2	-	CASSVVRGRNYGYTF	TGTGCCAGCAGCGTAGTCAGGGGCCGGAACTATGGCTACACCTTC
TRBV5-6	-	TRBJ1-2	-	CASTRDGNYGYTF	TGTGCCAGCACCCGTGACGGGAACTATGGCTACACCTTC
TRBV10-3	TRBD2	TRBJ2-5	-	CAISPSGGAGETQYF	TGTGCCATCAGCCCTAGCGGGGGGGCCGGAGAGACCCAGTACTTC
TRBV7-6	TRBD2	TRBJ2-7	-	CASSLGTGGGTLYEQYF	TGTGCCAGCAGCTTAGGAACGGGCGGGGGGACCCTCTACGAGCAGTACTTC
TRBV5-1	TRBD2	TRBJ2-5	-	CASSPSSGGQETQYF	TGCGCCAGCAGCCCGTCTAGCGGGGGGCAAGAGACCCAGTACTTC
TRBV14	-	TRBJ1-1	-	CASSQEAPRGNTEAFF	TGTGCCAGCAGCCAAGAGGCCCCTCGGGGGAACACTGAAGCTTTCTTT
TRBV4-1	-	TRBJ1-5	-	CASSQGGGRGDQPQHF	TGCGCCAGCAGCCAAGGGGGGGGGCGAGGAGACCAGCCCCAGCATTTT
TRBV7-6	TRBD2	TRBJ2-2	-	CASSSTGGGTGELFF	TGTGCCAGCAGCTCAACGGGGGGTGGGACCGGGGAGCTGTTTTTT
TRBV5-4	TRBD1	TRBJ1-2	once	CASSEIGTGALYGYTF	TGTGCCAGCAGTGAGATTGGGACAGGGGCCCTCTATGGCTACACCTTC
TRBV6-1	TRBD1	TRBJ2-2	-	CAVPDRGTGELFF	TGTGCCGTACCAGACAGGGGCACCGGGGAGCTGTTTTTT
TRBV30	-	TRBJ1-2	-	CAWSETTGRPHYGYTF	TGTGCCTGGAGTGAGACGACAGGCCGCCCGCACTATGGCTACACCTTC
TRBV6-1	-	TRBJ2-3	-	CASSAGLSSSDTQYF	TGTGCCAGCAGTGCCGGACTCTCCTCTTCAGATACGCAGTATTTT
TRBV7-9	-	TRBJ1-5	-	CASSLGDQPQHF	TGTGCCAGCAGCTTAGGAGATCAGCCCCAGCATTTT
TRBV7-8	TRBD1	TRBJ1-5	few	CASSSARGRGYQPQHF	TGTGCCAGCAGCTCAGCAAGGGGCAGGGGGTATCAGCCCCAGCATTTT
TRBV28	-	TRBJ1-1	-	CAILGPGNTEAFF	TGTGCCATCCTCGGTCCGGGTAACACTGAAGCTTTCTTT
TRBV30	-	TRBJ2-7	-	CAWSARDYEQYF	TGTGCCTGGAGTGCCCGGGACTACGAGCAGTACTTC
TRBV2	TRBD1	TRBJ1-5	-	CASSRGQEHQPQHF	TGTGCCAGCAGTCGTGGACAGGAACATCAGCCCCAGCATTTT
TRBV5-5	-	TRBJ2-7	-	CASRHDTSYEQYF	TGTGCCAGCAGACACGACACTAGCTACGAGCAGTACTTC
TRBV6-1	TRBD1	TRBJ2-5	few	CASSEAHGDRGATQYF	TGTGCCAGCAGTGAAGCGCACGGGGACAGGGGAGCGACCCAGTACTTC
TRBV2	-	TRBJ2-1	-	CASMESSHNEQFF	TGTGCCAGCATGGAGAGCTCCCACAATGAGCAGTTCTTC
TRBV25-1	TRBD1	TRBJ2-7	few	CASSEEGDRSYEQYF	TGTGCCAGCAGTGAAGAAGGGGACAGGTCCTACGAGCAGTACTTC
TRBV4-1	-	TRBJ1-1	-	CASSQDSNWNTEAFF	TGCGCCAGCAGCCAAGATTCGAACTGGAACACTGAAGCTTTCTTT
TRBV5-1	-	TRBJ1-1	-	CASSFTGGAGVDTEAFF	TGCGCCAGCAGCTTCACGGGTGGGGCGGGGGTTGACACTGAAGCTTTCTTT
TRBV6-5	-	TRBJ2-1	-	CASSRRGYNEQFF	TGTGCCAGCAGTCGGCGGGGCTACAATGAGCAGTTCTTC
TRBV20-1	-	TRBJ2-1	-	CSAREGQTQFF	TGCAGTGCTAGAGAGGGACAAACCCAGTTCTTC
TRBV4-1	-	TRBJ1-5	-	CASSQEYRGNQPQHF	TGCGCCAGCAGCCAAGAGTATCGAGGGAATCAGCCCCAGCATTTT
TRBV6-1	TRBD1	TRBJ2-7	-	CASSWDRLEQYF	TGTGCCAGCAGTTGGGACAGACTCGAGCAGTACTTC
TRBV7-6	-	TRBJ1-1	-	CASSLAHGSAEAFF	TGTGCCAGCAGCTTAGCGCACGGGTCCGCTGAAGCTTTCTTT
TRBV5-4	-	TRBJ2-3	-	CASSWERLTDTQYF	TGTGCCAGCAGCTGGGAGCGGCTCACAGATACGCAGTATTTT
TRBV18	-	TRBJ1-2	once	CASSPVQGSYGYTF	TGTGCCAGCTCACCAGTGCAGGGGTCCTATGGCTACACCTTC
TRBV7-9	-	TRBJ2-3	-	CASSLVASVGDTQYF	TGTGCCAGCAGCTTAGTGGCTAGCGTAGGAGATACGCAGTATTTT
TRBV6-1	-	TRBJ1-1	-	CASSENPRRTEAFF	TGTGCCAGCAGTGAGAATCCACGGAGGACTGAAGCTTTCTTT
TRBV29-1	-	TRBJ2-7	-	CSVQTGNFYEQYF	TGCAGCGTTCAAACAGGGAATTTCTACGAGCAGTACTTC
TRBV7-6	TRBD1	TRBJ1-1	-	CASSSGQGNTEAFF	TGTGCCAGCAGCAGCGGACAGGGGAACACTGAAGCTTTCTTT
TRBV19	-	TRBJ2-3	-	CASSMPKGAGSDTQYF	TGTGCCAGTAGTATGCCCAAGGGGGCGGGGTCAGATACGCAGTATTTT
TRBV14	-	TRBJ2-1	-	CASSQSSVYNEQFF	TGTGCCAGCAGCCAGTCTAGCGTTTACAATGAGCAGTTCTTC
TRBV5-1	TRBD1	TRBJ2-5	few	CASSPGQGTETQYF	TGCGCCAGCAGCCCGGGACAGGGAACAGAGACCCAGTACTTC
TRBV13	TRBD2	TRBJ2-5	few	CASSSSLADETQYF	TGTGCCAGCAGCTCGTCTCTAGCGGACGAGACCCAGTACTTC
TRBV10-1	-	TRBJ2-3	few	CASSERGGPSTDTQYF	TGCGCCAGCAGTGAGCGCGGCGGGCCTAGCACAGATACGCAGTATTTT
TRBV7-6	-	TRBJ2-3	once	CASSSPGQSTDTQYF	TGTGCCAGCAGCTCACCCGGACAGTCCACAGATACGCAGTATTTT
TRBV10-2	-	TRBJ2-3	few	CASSVGGRTDTQYF	TGCGCCAGCAGTGTGGGGGGGCGCACAGATACGCAGTATTTT
TRBV19	-	TRBJ1-1	-	CASSIQLRGTEAFF	TGTGCCAGTAGTATTCAGTTAAGGGGGACCGAAGCTTTCTTT
TRBV11-2	TRBD1	TRBJ2-2	-	CASSPTQGQAGELFF	TGTGCCAGCAGCCCCACACAGGGGCAGGCCGGGGAGCTGTTTTTT
TRBV21-1	-	TRBJ1-1	-	CASSNNRGGPF	TGTGCCAGCAGCAATAACAGGGGAGGCCCTTTT